This T cell receptor beta chain was identified in a study of type 1 and type 2 diabetes patients. Study-wide results and limits: In type 2 diabetes, highly-expanded CD4+ clones took a median about 3.9% of reads.

A single count supports this clonotype. Antigen specificity is unknown. PCR was run on genomic DNA. A primer set of 30 forward and 13 reverse primers amplified the CDR3. TCRdb itself ran the multiplex PCR reads through MiXCR, one entry per CDR3 protein. The sample lists 280,000 or so distinct CDR3 sequences, around 47% seen once, with 12% to 15% in the top ten. In germline, CDR1 is KGHDR, CDR2 SFDVKD. The V and J ends lost 4 bases and 5 bases, in that order; junction bases with no gene match: 17. This CDR3 spans 18 amino acids. The sequencing sample was made of peripheral blood mononuclear cells (PBMCs). V usage is TRBV24-1 and J usage is TRBJ2-5; 8 positions agree with TRBD1. The origin of this receptor is a man younger than 35 with type 2 diabetes. The CDR3, as DNA: TGTGCCACCAGTGACCCTAGTCCCGGGACAGGAACCCCGGAGACCCAGTACTTC. Its translation is CATSDPSPGTGTPETQYF.